The sample holds a few counts of the clone carrying this TCR beta chain. Its antigen is not identified. Profiling relied on immunoSEQ multiplex PCR, and the TCRdb table lists in-frame clones only, not all of them. The table records some 96,000 clones, roughly 80% of them present only once. This specimen comes from a study of OX40 agonist ivuxolimab in advanced cancers. Study results and limitations: At doses 0.1 to 3.0 mg/kg, CD4+ and CD8+ clones expanded.

Sample: CD4+ or CD8+ T cells sorted from blood, taken in a trial of the OX40 agonist ivuxolimab. This TCR was recovered from an adult with an advanced solid tumor such as melanoma, head and neck, liver or kidney cancer.

The CDR3, as DNA: TGTGCCAGCAGCCCTAGCGGGATATACAATGAGCAGTTCTTC. This gives the protein CASSPSGIYNEQFF. The chain links TRBV7-7 to TRBJ2-1; 9 bases line up with TRBD2. The V gene's germline CDR1 is SSHAT and CDR2 FNYEAQ (reference sequence). This CDR3 is built from 14 residues. After removal of 5 bases from V and 4 bases from J, the junction contained 3 bases not matched to a gene.